This T cell receptor (beta chain) was obtained from a study of control samples from healthy donors and cancer patients. CDR3 length: 15 residues. Trimming pared 4 bases from V and 5 bases from J, leaving 20 bases between. Per germline, CDR1 DFQATT and CDR2 SNEGSKA (reference sequence). Sequencing used immunoSEQ multiplex PCR; TCRdb keeps in-frame clones, though not all of them. The sample carries about 180,000 clones, about 92% recorded once. The sequence was collected from a man aged 25 to 45 in good health. This rearrangement joins TRBV20-1 to TRBJ2-5, with D perhaps TRBD1 (6 bases). Sequenced input: blood. For the CDR3, the DNA is TGCAGTGCTACTGAGCCACAGGGATTCGGGGAGACCCAGTACTTC. Amino acids: CSATEPQGFGETQYF.